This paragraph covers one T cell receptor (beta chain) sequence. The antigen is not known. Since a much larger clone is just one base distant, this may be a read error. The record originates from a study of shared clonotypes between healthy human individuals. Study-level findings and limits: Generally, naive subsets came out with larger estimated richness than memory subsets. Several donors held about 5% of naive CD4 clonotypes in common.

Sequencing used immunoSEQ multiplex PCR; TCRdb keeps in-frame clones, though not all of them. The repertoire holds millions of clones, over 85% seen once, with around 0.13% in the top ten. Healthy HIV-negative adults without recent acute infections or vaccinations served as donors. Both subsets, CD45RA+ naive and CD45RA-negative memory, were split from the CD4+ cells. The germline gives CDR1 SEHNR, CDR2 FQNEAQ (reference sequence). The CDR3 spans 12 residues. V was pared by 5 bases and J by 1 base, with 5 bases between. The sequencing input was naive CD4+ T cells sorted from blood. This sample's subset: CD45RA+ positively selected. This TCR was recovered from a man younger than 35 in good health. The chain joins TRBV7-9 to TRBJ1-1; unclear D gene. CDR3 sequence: CASSRQNTEAFF. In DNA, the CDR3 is TGTGCCAGCAGCCGACAGAACACTGAAGCTTTCTTT.